These 7 T cell receptor beta chains came from one sample sequenced in a study of T cell repertoires in cytomegalovirus infection. Antigen specificity for these receptors is unknown. TCRdb passed the reads through MiXCR, listing each CDR3 protein once. The sample lists more than 95,000 distinct CDR3 sequences; 32% were seen once. The material was CD8+ T cells from cultured PBMCs, obtained from culture after CMV antigen stimulation. These TCRs come from a human donor in good health (CMV status not recorded). Some clones in this sample may be carry-over from other donors' samples.

This clonotype showed up just once. The chain links TRBV9 to TRBJ2-6; D is unresolved. This CDR3 has 16 amino acids. The V end lost 0 bases, the J end lost 0 bases, and 7 bases lay between the germline ends. Germline V gene data show CDR1 as SGDLS and CDR2 as YYNGEE. The CDR3 DNA reads as TGTGCCAGCAGCGTAGAAGGGTACTCTGGGGCCAACGTCCTGACTTTC. Translating it yields CASSVEGYSGANVLTF.

This clonotype was picked up one time. The V gene is TRBV15, the J gene TRBJ1-4; D is undetermined. The germline gives CDR1 LNHNV, CDR2 YYDKDF (reference sequence). This CDR3 has 15 residues. The germline V and J ends were trimmed by 0 bases and 8 bases, with 13 bases remaining between them. CDR3 in DNA: TGTGCCACCAGCAGAGATCTTGGAAATCGCGAAAAACTGTTTTTT. Its protein is CATSRDLGNREKLFF.

The chain links TRBV6-5 to TRBJ2-1; tentative D call: TRBD2 (6 bases). Trimming pared 8 bases from V and 6 bases from J, leaving 14 bases between. Germline CDR1 and CDR2: MNHEY and SVGAGI. The CDR3 runs to 13 residues. Here the CDR3 reads CASGGSAGNEQFF. For the CDR3, the DNA is TGTGCCAGCGGAGGGAGCGCAGGCAATGAGCAGTTCTTC.

This sequence joins TRBV7-9 and TRBJ2-7; no firm D call. With 3 bases removed from V and 4 bases from J, the gap between germline ends came to 16 bases. From germline, CDR1 is SEHNR and CDR2 FQNEAQ (reference sequence). This CDR3 comprises 15 residues. The CDR3 region is CASSFYRAPEYEQYF. The CDR3 nucleotides read TGTGCCAGCAGCTTCTACCGGGCTCCTGAATACGAGCAGTACTTC.

This clonotype occurred many times. V is TRBV7-3 and J is TRBJ2-5; D unclear. Germline CDR1 is SGHTA and CDR2 is FQGTGA. The CDR3 totals 12 residues. V was pared by 8 bases and J by 4 bases, with 11 bases between. CDR3 protein: CASQEWRETQYF. CDR3 coding DNA: TGTGCCAGCCAGGAGTGGAGAGAGACCCAGTACTTC.

Comments on this clonotype: A read error may explain this, as a much larger clone is one base away. This chain uses TRBV7-2 with TRBJ1-5, with no clear D. V lost 2 bases and J 6 bases, leaving 20 bases between the germline ends. CDR1 and CDR2 from the germline V gene are SGHTA and FQGNSA. There are 17 residues in the CDR3. The CDR3 sequence is CASSLTAPRAGIQPQHF. The CDR3 DNA follows: TGTGCCAGCAGCTTAACAGCCCCGAGGGCGGGCATTCAGCCCCAGCATTTT.

In this sample, this clonotype turned up a few times. The rearrangement links TRBV10-3 to TRBJ1-4; TRBD1 is a possible D gene (6 bases). V lost 3 bases and J 2 bases, leaving 10 bases between the germline ends. Germline CDR1 and CDR2: ENHRY and SYGVKD. The CDR3 contains 15 residues. Here the CDR3 DNA reads TGTGCCATCAGTGACCCGGGGGCGACTAATGAAAAACTGTTTTTT. Its protein product is CAISDPGATNEKLFF.